These T cell receptor beta chains were read from a single sample in a study of cytomegalovirus exposure and HLA in healthy donors. This table comes from immunoSEQ multiplex PCR, and its TCRdb copy is limited to in-frame clones, with some not included. The table shows over 85,000 clones, with just under 80% occurring only once. Sequenced: PBMCs. The source of these receptors is a middle-aged woman in good health and CMV-seronegative. CDR3s leave out the opening cysteine and the closing phenylalanine or tryptophan.

V gene	J gene	CDR3 protein
TRBV30	TRBJ2-6	AWRSSGANVLT
TRBV6-5	TRBJ1-3	ASSYSTGGGNTIY
TRBV30	TRBJ2-7	AWSAQGGFGEQY
TRBV5-6	TRBJ1-1	ASSLGGGTEAF
TRBV18	TRBJ1-1	ASSRQGVDTEAF
TRBV19	TRBJ1-1	ASSISRGQGEAF
TRBV15	TRBJ1-1	ATSRDRGNTEAF
TRBV7-2	TRBJ2-5	ASSLGPGAPQETQY
TRBV2	TRBJ1-1	ASRQTPQNTEAF
TRBV9	TRBJ1-2	ASSGQSNYGYT
TRBV7-9	TRBJ1-1	ASSTSIREAF
TRBV27	TRBJ1-2	ASSPPPGQAVYGYP
TRBV27	TRBJ1-1	ASSFRDRANTEAF
TRBV2	TRBJ2-2	ASERLAGPGTGELF
TRBV15	TRBJ1-1	ATSRPLSGQRLTEAF
TRBV10-3	TRBJ1-2	AIKGTGPYGYT
TRBV4-3	TRBJ1-2	ASSQGQTYGYT